This TCR beta chain was recovered during a study of identical twins. Study results and limitations: For zero-insertion analyses, partial confounding could come from invariant MAIT and iNKT cells. Abundant cord blood beta clonotypes carried fewer insertions; memory repertoires showed none. Among monozygotic twins, out-of-frame TCR alpha sharing exceeded what models predicted.

This clonotype was recorded at least ten times. The antigen is unknown. The germline gives CDR1 MNHEY, CDR2 SVGAGI. The CDR3 is made up of 17 amino acids. V lost 2 bases to trimming and J lost 3 bases, with 19 bases between them. From the 5' RACE reads, TCRdb called clonotypes with MiXCR, one entry per CDR3 protein. The sample yields 150,000 or so distinct CDR3 sequences, approximately 3.5% seen once. No donor was unhealthy or non-Caucasian. Sequencing input: memory T cells sorted from blood. The source is a man between 18 and 29 years old in good health. This chain links TRBV6-5 with TRBJ1-2; D uncertain. CDR3 region: CASSYDGVAGFDYGYTF. CDR3 in DNA: TGTGCCAGCAGTTACGATGGAGTAGCGGGTTTTGACTATGGCTACACCTTC.